This TCR beta chain was captured in a study of identical twins. Study-level findings and limits: Insertions were fewer in abundant cord blood beta clonotypes, whereas memory repertoires showed none of this pattern.

The authors used template switching to add a universal primer site and gave cDNA unique molecular identifiers. TCRdb analysed the 5' RACE reads with MiXCR anew, one entry per CDR3 protein. In the table there are fewer than 350,000 distinct CDR3 sequences, about 8.9% of which are singletons. The germline V gene encodes CDR1 ENHRY and CDR2 SYGVKD. The CDR3 sequence is 15 residues long. Trimming pared 6 bases from V and 1 base from J, leaving 15 bases between. This clonotype was counted only a few times. Antigen: not known. Donors uniformly comprised healthy Caucasians. A further study also used this sample, focusing on yellow fever vaccine responses in identical twins.

The chain joins TRBV10-3 to TRBJ1-2; D unclear. This receptor was identified in a woman between 18 and 29 years old in good health. Sequencing used memory (CD45RO+) T cells sorted from blood. CDR3 amino acids: CAISAASGGNYGYTF. CDR3 nucleotide sequence: TGTGCCATCAGCGCGGCCTCGGGTGGTAACTATGGCTACACCTTC.